Below are 25 T cell receptor beta chains sequenced from a single sample in a study of molecular identifiers for immune sequencing clone quantification. Via MiXCR, TCRdb re-called the PCR reads, giving one row per CDR3 protein. Here the sample spans approximately 680,000 distinct CDR3 sequences, around 25% being singletons. The source material was naive CD8+ T cells from blood, with Jurkat cell RNA spiked in. Subset indicated: FACS-sorted CD8+CD4-CCR7+CD45RA+ naive T cells. The receptors stem from a human donor in good health. Some libraries in this study had Jurkat cell RNA spiked in.

This clonotype was counted ten times or more. The chain is built from TRBV7-2 and TRBJ2-1, with unresolved D. CDR3 length equals 14 residues. The V end was cut by 1 base, the J end by 9 bases, with 13 bases between. Germline CDR1 is SGHTA and CDR2 is FQGNSA. The CDR3 DNA reads as TGTGCCAGCAGCTTAGATGGGTTTCCAGGTGAGCAGTTCTTC. Its protein is CASSLDGFPGEQFF. The full variable domain, its missing parts supplied by reference TRBV7-2 and TRBJ2-1, is GAGVSQSPSNKVTEKGKDVELRCDPISGHTALYWYRQSLGQGLEFLIYFQGNSAPDKSGLPSDRFSAERTGGSVSTLTIQRTQQEDSAVYLCASSLDGFPGEQFFGPGTRLTVL.

The chain couples TRBV20-1 to TRBJ2-7; D is perhaps TRBD2 (5 bases). With 1 base removed from V and 3 bases from J, the gap between germline ends came to 10 bases. The CDR3 runs to 13 residues. Looked up from germline, CDR1 is DFQATT and CDR2 is SNEGSKA (reference sequence). The CDR3 region is CSARAGLHYEQYF. DNA of the CDR3: TGCAGTGCTAGAGCAGGACTTCACTACGAGCAGTACTTC.

About this clonotype: Mismatch with germline at one junction end may stem from a read error. V gene TRBV7-8 combines with J gene TRBJ2-3, with 8 bases aligning to TRBD2. This CDR3 is 17 amino acids long. Germline assignment: CDR1 SGHVS and CDR2 FQNEAQ. CDR3: CANSLLRGGLSTDTQYF. The CDR3 DNA reads as TGTGCCAACAGCTTATTACGGGGGGGACTCAGCACAGATACGCAGTATTTT. The full variable domain, its missing parts supplied by reference TRBV7-8 and TRBJ2-3, is GAGVSQSPRYKVAKRGQDVALRCDPISGHVSLFWYQQALGQGPEFLTYFQNEAQLDKSGLPSDRFFAERPEGSVSTLKIQRTQQEDSAVYLCANSLLRGGLSTDTQYFGPGTRLTVL.

The chain joins TRBV6-5 to TRBJ2-7; the D is unclear. CDR3 length: 15 amino acids. The V gene's germline CDR1 is MNHEY and CDR2 SVGAGI. V was shortened by 0 bases and J by 3 bases, with 12 bases between the two germline ends. CDR3 nucleotide sequence: TGTGCCAGCAGTTACTCGAGGTGGTTAGGCTACGAGCAGTACTTC. Protein: CASSYSRWLGYEQYF.

This clonotype has only a few counts. This chain uses TRBV5-6 with TRBJ1-2, with unresolved D. Deletions cut 7 bases from V and 6 bases from J, with 22 bases between. Germline CDR1 is SGHDT and CDR2 is YYEEEE. CDR3 length: 15 amino acids. CDR3 in DNA: TGTGCCAGCCGGACGGTTCCGGTCGGGAGGAATGGCTACACCTTC. Its translation: CASRTVPVGRNGYTF.

The table lists this clonotype with a few counts. The V gene is TRBV7-9, the J gene TRBJ1-5, with 9 bases aligning to TRBD1. Losses at the gene ends were 5 bases for V and 5 bases for J; bases not matched to a gene: 7. CDR1 and CDR2 from the germline V gene are SEHNR and FQNEAQ (reference sequence). The CDR3 consists of 15 residues. CDR3 bases: TGTGCCAGCAGCGTGTCGGGACAGGGCTATCAGCCCCAGCATTTT. Translation gives CASSVSGQGYQPQHF.

Comments on this clonotype: A much larger clone differs by one base, so this may be a read error. The genes are TRBV5-1 and TRBJ2-5; D possibly matches TRBD1 or TRBD2 (5 bases each). In germline, CDR1 is SGHRS, CDR2 YFSETQ. The CDR3 is 15 amino acids. V was trimmed by 4 bases and J by 2 bases, leaving 15 bases between them. CDR3 protein: CASSGLRGWQETQYF. The CDR3 region has the DNA TGCGCCAGCAGCGGATTACGGGGCTGGCAAGAGACCCAGTACTTC.

The chain employs TRBV4-3 and TRBJ2-5; TRBD2 matches 9 bases. Germline V gene sequence: CDR1 LGHNA, CDR2 YSLEER. V was pared by 0 bases and J by 2 bases, with 10 bases of the junction left unmatched. The CDR3 length is 18 residues. The CDR3 DNA sequence: TGCGCCAGCAGCCAAGATAACGGAGTAGCGGGAGTTCAAGAGACCCAGTACTTC. Its protein product is CASSQDNGVAGVQETQYF.

Concerning this clonotype itself: A much bigger clone sits one base away, suggesting this may be a read error. This chain uses TRBV12-3 or TRBV12-4 with TRBJ2-3; tentative D call: TRBD1 (6 bases). Trimming removed 1 base from V and 0 bases from J, with 17 bases in between. The CDR3 runs to 18 residues. Here the CDR3 DNA reads TGTGCCAGCAGTTTAGGAGTAGCGAGGGACACTAGCACAGATACGCAGTATTTT. Its protein is CASSLGVARDTSTDTQYF.

This clonotype was detected many times. The junction and the germline gene differ at one end; a read error may be behind it. CDR3 DNA: TGTGCCAGCAGTTACTCCCCCGCAGCGGCGTTTTTTTTC. It translates to CASSYSPAAAFFF. The rearrangement uses TRBV6-5 and TRBJ2-7, with D possibly being TRBD2 (5 bases). CDR1 and CDR2 (germline): MNHEY, SVGAGI. The CDR3 is made up of 13 amino acids.

Comment on this clonotype: It may be a read error: a sequence one base away is much more abundant. The chain uses TRBV29-1 and TRBJ2-7, with 7 bases aligning to TRBD1. CDR1 and CDR2 from the germline V gene are SQVTM and ANQGSEA. This CDR3 comprises 13 residues. The CDR3 region is CSVPGTDSYEQCF. The CDR3 bases are TGCAGCGTTCCCGGGACAGACTCCTACGAGCAGTGCTTC.

J is TRBJ2-1 and V is TRBV28; D is unclear. Germline lookup yields CDR1 MDHEN and CDR2 SYDVKM. The CDR3 has 11 residues. Trimming cost V 4 bases and J 12 bases, with 10 bases left between them. The CDR3 is CASSSQVRQFF. The CDR3 region has the DNA TGTGCCAGCAGTTCGCAGGTGAGGCAGTTCTTC.

The chain carries TRBV20-1 and TRBJ1-1; D not resolved. Germline V gene lookup returns CDR1 DFQATT and CDR2 SNEGSKA (reference sequence). The CDR3 consists of 13 residues. Trimming took 3 bases from V and 2 from J, leaving 10 bases between them. CDR3 amino acids: CSASRHDNTEAFF. DNA for the CDR3: TGCAGTGCTAGTCGGCACGACAACACTGAAGCTTTCTTT.

Points on this clonotype: This clone may be a read error of a much larger clone one base away. CDR3 sequence: CASSSGGTGFQATQYF. The CDR3 DNA reads TGTGCCAGCAGCTCCGGGGGTACGGGTTTCCAAGCGACCCAGTACTTC. This chain joins TRBV11-2 and TRBJ2-5; possibly TRBD2 for D (6 bases). Germline CDR1 and CDR2: SGHAT and FQNNGV. The CDR3 covers 16 residues.

This clonotype was detected ten times or more. The chain joins TRBV7-9 to TRBJ2-2; D unresolved. With 5 bases removed from V and 3 bases from J, the gap between germline ends came to 10 bases. This CDR3 contains 14 residues. Germline assignment: CDR1 SEHNR and CDR2 FQNEAQ (reference sequence). The CDR3 DNA follows: TGTGCCAGCAGCGACGGCCCAGACACCGGGGAGCTGTTTTTT. As protein: CASSDGPDTGELFF.

The J gene is TRBJ2-5, the V gene TRBV11-3; a weak D match, TRBD2 (5 bases). From germline, CDR1 is SGHNT and CDR2 YENEEA. Deletions cut 5 bases from V and 5 bases from J, with 9 bases between. This CDR3 is 12 amino acids long. The CDR3 protein is CASSVGLETQYF. The CDR3 nucleotides read TGTGCCAGCAGCGTAGGACTGGAGACCCAGTACTTC. The full variable domain, its missing parts supplied by reference TRBV11-3 and TRBJ2-5, is EAGVVQSPRYKIIEKKQPVAFWCNPISGHNTLYWYLQNLGQGPELLIRYENEEAVDDSQLPKDRFSAERLKGVDSTLKIQPAELGDSAVYLCASSVGLETQYFGPGTRLLVL.

The chain carries TRBV27 and TRBJ2-1; possible D gene TRBD2, 5 bases. The CDR3 covers 14 residues. Germline lookup yields CDR1 MNHEY and CDR2 SMNVEV (reference sequence). The V and J ends lost 7 bases and 1 base respectively, with 11 bases between them. DNA of the CDR3: TGTGCCAGCAAAACCAGCGGTTCCTACAATGAGCAGTTCTTC. It yields the protein CASKTSGSYNEQFF.

This chain links TRBV12-5 with TRBJ2-5, with D possibly being TRBD1 (5 bases). The V and J ends lost 0 bases and 4 bases respectively, with 9 bases between them. This CDR3 spans 14 amino acids. The germline V gene encodes CDR1 LGHNT and CDR2 FRNRAP. CDR3 in amino acids: CASGLVPGRETQYF. CDR3 nucleotides: TGTGCTAGTGGTTTGGTGCCAGGGCGAGAGACCCAGTACTTC.

This clonotype has a handful of counts. The CDR3 DNA sequence: TGTGCCAGCAGTTTCGGAGTTGCGGGAGGAGGCGAGCAGTACTTC. Amino acids: CASSFGVAGGGEQYF. This chain joins TRBV27 and TRBJ2-7, with TRBD2 matching 8 bases. Germline V CDR1 and CDR2: MNHEY, SMNVEV (reference sequence). V was pared by 3 bases and J by 6 bases, with 10 bases of the junction left unmatched. CDR3 length equals 15 residues.

Comments on this clonotype: This could be a read error, since a much larger clone is one nucleotide away. The J gene is TRBJ2-3, the V gene TRBV15; 7 bases match TRBD2. The CDR3 has 14 residues. Germline V lookup: CDR1 LNHNV, CDR2 YYDKDF (reference sequence). Germline trimming cut 4 bases from V and 5 bases from J; bases unmatched to any gene: 6. CDR3 protein: CATSKWASGDTQYF. The CDR3 bases are TGTGCCACCAGCAAGTGGGCTAGCGGAGATACGCAGTATTTT.

This clonotype was observed at least ten times. The chain is built from TRBV29-1 and TRBJ2-7; D call uncertain. CDR1 SQVTM and CDR2 ANQGSEA come from the germline V gene. This CDR3 comprises 12 residues. The V end was cut by 6 bases, the J end by 3 bases, with 12 bases between. This CDR3 is CSVRAEYYEQYF. The CDR3 DNA reads TGCAGCGTCCGGGCGGAATACTACGAGCAGTACTTC.

V and J are TRBV20-1 and TRBJ1-5; D unresolved. CDR1 is DFQATT, CDR2 SNEGSKA, per germline (reference sequence). Trimming pared 4 bases from V and 3 bases from J, leaving 13 bases between. The CDR3 consists of 14 residues. This chain's CDR3 is CSATPSVANQPQHF. In DNA, the CDR3 is TGCAGTGCTACACCCAGCGTGGCCAATCAGCCCCAGCATTTT.

Worth noting for this clonotype: Being one base from a much bigger clone, this may be a read error. Given the absence of the conserved phenylalanine or tryptophan at the CDR3 end, a read error is likely. The J gene is TRBJ2-7, the V gene TRBV19; 8 bases match TRBD2. The CDR3 contains 15 residues. Germline CDR1 reads LNHDA; CDR2 reads SQIVND (reference sequence). V was clipped by 6 bases and J by 6 bases; unmatched bases: 13. The DNA of the CDR3 is TGTGCCAGTAGACCCGGGACTAGAGGCCCCGTCGAGCAGTACCTC. Its protein product is CASRPGTRGPVEQYL.

On this clonotype: This could be a read error, since a much larger clone is one nucleotide away. V and J are TRBV5-1 and TRBJ2-3; perhaps D is TRBD1 or TRBD2 (5 bases each). CDR1 SGHRS and CDR2 YFSETQ come from the germline V gene. The CDR3 runs 18 residues. The CDR3 nucleotides read TGCGCCGGCAGCTTTGAGTTTCTGGGGGTTCCGGGCACAGATACGCAGTATTTT. The encoded protein is CAGSFEFLGVPGTDTQYF.

The table lists this clonotype with a few counts. Germline and junction disagree at one end, which may indicate a read error. The chain joins TRBV5-3 to TRBJ1-1; no reliable D call. TRBV5-3 falls under the ORF class, with uncertain function. There are 15 residues in the CDR3. In DNA form, the CDR3 reads TGTGCCAGCAGCTTGTCGGCAGGCTACAACACTGAAGCTTTCTTT. Residues: CASSLSAGYNTEAFF.